This TCR beta chain was identified in a study of T cell responses to AZD1222 COVID-19 vaccine. Study background: Pooled samples include second doses given at about 4 or 12 weeks.

Produced via immunoSEQ multiplex PCR; TCRdb's table is partial and in-frame only. The repertoire holds more than 100,000 clones, with roughly 93% as singletons. General observations from the study: Repertoire collection took place solely once the T cell response had peaked. Rises in breadth and depth of Spike-specific TCRs came after two AZD1222 doses. The CD4 TCRs associated with vaccination extended across spike and predominated at 160-218 and 743-854.

The CDR3 covers 15 residues. Trimming removed 3 bases from V and 4 bases from J, with 15 bases in between. In germline, CDR1 is MGHRA, CDR2 YSYEKL. With respect to this clone: No antigen is known for it.

The material sequenced was peripheral blood, taken on day 0 of AZD1222 vaccination. V and J are TRBV4-1 and TRBJ1-2, with D hard to call. This sequence was found in an adult in good health. CDR3 residues: CASSQIAGSSYGYTF. Written as DNA, the CDR3 is TGCGCCAGCAGCCAGATAGCCGGCTCAAGCTATGGCTACACCTTC.